The clone carrying this T cell receptor beta chain was counted a few times. The germline CDR1 and CDR2 sequences are SGHRS and YFSETQ. The CDR3 is 14 amino acids. Between the trimmed V and J ends, which lost 4 bases and 2 bases, there was a span of 13 bases. These data are taken from a study of control samples from healthy donors and cancer patients. The method was immunoSEQ multiplex PCR; TCRdb's version includes in-frame clones alone and lacks a portion of them. This sample has roughly 400,000 clones, with 80% to 95% found just once. The TCR comes from a middle-aged man with head and neck cancer. The sequenced sample was PBMCs. The chain couples TRBV5-1 to TRBJ2-7; perhaps D is TRBD1 or TRBD2 (6 bases each). The CDR3 is CASSILGGTYEQYF. The CDR3 region has the DNA TGCGCCAGCAGCATCTTAGGGGGGACCTACGAGCAGTACTTC.